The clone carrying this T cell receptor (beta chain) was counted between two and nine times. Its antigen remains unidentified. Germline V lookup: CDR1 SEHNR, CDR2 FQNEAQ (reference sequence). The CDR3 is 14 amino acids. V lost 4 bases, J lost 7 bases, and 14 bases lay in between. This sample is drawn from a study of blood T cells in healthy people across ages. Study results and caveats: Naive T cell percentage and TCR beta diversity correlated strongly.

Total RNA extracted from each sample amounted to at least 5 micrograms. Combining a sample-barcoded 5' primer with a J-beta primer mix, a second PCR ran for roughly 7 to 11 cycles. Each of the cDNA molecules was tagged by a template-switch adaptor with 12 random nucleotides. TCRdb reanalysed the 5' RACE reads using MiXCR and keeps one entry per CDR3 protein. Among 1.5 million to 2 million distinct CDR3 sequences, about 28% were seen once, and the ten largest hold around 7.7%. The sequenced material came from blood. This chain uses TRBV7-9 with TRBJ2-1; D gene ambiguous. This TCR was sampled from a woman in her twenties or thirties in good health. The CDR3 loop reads CASSSTRLGNEQFF. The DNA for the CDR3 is TGTGCCAGCAGCTCTACCCGTTTGGGGAATGAGCAGTTCTTC. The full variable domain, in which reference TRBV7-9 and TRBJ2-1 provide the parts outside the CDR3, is DTGVSQNPRHKITKRGQNVTFRCDPISEHNRLYWYRQTLGQGPEFLTYFQNEAQLEKSRLLSDRFSAERPKGSFSTLEIQRTEQGDSAMYLCASSSTRLGNEQFFGPGTRLTVL.